A single sample gave rise to the 24 T cell receptor beta chains below, sequenced in a study of cytomegalovirus exposure and HLA in healthy donors. Primers: 60 Vbeta forward and 13 Jbeta reverse. This table comes from immunoSEQ multiplex PCR, and its TCRdb copy is limited to in-frame clones, with some not included. Seen here are around 63,000 clones, roughly 78% observed once, and the top ten hold around 8.9%. The sequenced material came from PBMCs. Source of these receptors: a man aged 35-49 years in good health and CMV-seronegative.

The genes are TRBV5-4 and TRBJ2-3; 7 bases agree with TRBD1. Looked up from germline, CDR1 is SGHNT and CDR2 is YYREEE (reference sequence). The CDR3 spans 12 residues. The ends lost 6 bases at V and 7 bases at J; junction bases unmatched: 5. The CDR3 region is CASTLTGNTQYF. The CDR3 nucleotides are TGTGCCAGCACATTGACAGGGAATACGCAGTATTTT. Full variable domain (missing parts from reference TRBV5-4 and TRBJ2-3): ETGVTQSPTHLIKTRGQQVTLRCSSQSGHNTVSWYQQALGQGPQFIFQYYREEENGRGNFPPRFSGLQFPNYSSELNVNALELDDSALYLCASTLTGNTQYFGPGTRLTVL.

The chain employs TRBV4-2 and TRBJ2-6; unclear D gene. The CDR3 runs to 15 residues. The V gene lost 1 base and the J gene lost 0 bases, with 4 bases spanning the gap. Germline values: CDR1 LGHNA, CDR2 YNFKEQ. The CDR3 sequence is CASSQVISGANVLTF. The CDR3 DNA follows: TGTGCCAGCAGCCAAGTTATCTCTGGGGCCAACGTCCTGACTTTC.

The chain carries TRBV18 and TRBJ1-1; possibly TRBD1 for D (5 bases). The germline V gene encodes CDR1 KGHSH and CDR2 LQKENI. Trimming removed 3 bases from V and 4 bases from J, with 15 bases in between. The CDR3 totals 15 residues. CDR3 loop: CASSPGRGSFTEAFF. As DNA, the CDR3 is TGTGCCAGCTCACCCGGCCGGGGGTCTTTCACTGAAGCTTTCTTT. Together with reference TRBV18 and TRBJ1-1, the CDR3 gives the full variable domain: NAGVMQNPRHLVRRRGQEARLRCSPMKGHSHVYWYRQLPEEGLKFMVYLQKENIIDESGMPKERFSAEFPKEGPSILRIQQVVRGDSAAYFCASSPGRGSFTEAFFGQGTRLTVV.

V gene TRBV7-7 combines with J gene TRBJ2-3; D call uncertain. In germline, CDR1 is SSHAT, CDR2 FNYEAQ (reference sequence). V was trimmed by 2 bases and J by 6 bases, leaving 9 bases between them. This CDR3 is 13 amino acids long. CDR3 in DNA: TGTGCCAGCAGCTTATACCGAGAGGATACGCAGTATTTT. It is translated as CASSLYREDTQYF.

V is TRBV7-9 and J is TRBJ2-7, with TRBD1 matching 8 bases. Trimming removed 5 bases from V and 3 bases from J; junction bases left unmatched: 3. CDR3 length equals 13 residues. CDR1 is SEHNR, CDR2 FQNEAQ, per germline (reference sequence). CDR3: CASSLGTGYEQYF. CDR3 DNA: TGTGCCAGCAGCCTGGGGACAGGCTACGAGCAGTACTTC.

The V and J genes are TRBV25-1 and TRBJ2-5; maybe TRBD1 (6 bases). This CDR3 region has 15 residues. Trimming shortened V by 4 bases and J by 1 base, and 13 bases separated the two germline ends. From germline, CDR1 is MGHDK and CDR2 SYGVNS. The CDR3 DNA reads TGTGCCAGCAGTGCGAGCCGGACAGTCCAAGAGACCCAGTACTTC. Translation gives CASSASRTVQETQYF.

For the CDR3, the DNA is TGTGCCAGTAGTGATGGGGGGACAGGGGCGCGGGATACGCAGTATTTT. Encoded protein: CASSDGGTGARDTQYF. The chain uses TRBV19 and TRBJ2-3, with 10 bases aligning to TRBD1. The CDR3 spans 16 residues. The germline CDR1 and CDR2 sequences are LNHDA and SQIVND (reference sequence). The V segment lost 5 bases and the J segment 6 bases; nucleotides outside the gene matches: 11.

The rearrangement joins TRBV5-1 to TRBJ2-5; the D gene is possibly TRBD1 (6 bases). V lost 4 bases to trimming and J lost 2 bases, with 12 bases between them. The CDR3 sequence is 14 residues long. Per germline, CDR1 SGHRS and CDR2 YFSETQ. CDR3 DNA sequence: TGCGCCAGCAGCCCCGGAGGACAGCAAGAGACCCAGTACTTC. Translating it yields CASSPGGQQETQYF.

The gene calls are TRBV6-1 and TRBJ2-7, with D tentatively TRBD1 (6 bases). Germline CDR1 MNHNS, CDR2 SASEGT. Trimming pared 5 bases from V and 6 bases from J, leaving 14 bases between. The CDR3 length is 13 residues. In DNA, the CDR3 is TGTGCCAGCAGTCAAACAGGGACGGCCGAGCAGTACTTC. Translating it yields CASSQTGTAEQYF.

The chain uses TRBV6-6 and TRBJ1-2; D perhaps matches TRBD1 (6 bases). The germline V gene encodes CDR1 MNHNY and CDR2 SVGAGI (reference sequence). The CDR3 length is 15 residues. Between the trimmed V and J ends, which lost 0 bases and 2 bases, there was a span of 10 bases. This CDR3 is CASSYSYRANYGYTF. The CDR3 region has the DNA TGTGCCAGCAGTTACTCGTACAGGGCCAACTATGGCTACACCTTC.

The chain carries TRBV23-1 and TRBJ2-7, with D perhaps matching TRBD1 (5 bases). TRBV23-1 is an ORF for which the function is uncertain. This CDR3 spans 21 amino acids. Trimming shortened V by 7 bases and J by 2 bases, and 36 bases separated the two germline ends. CDR3 in DNA: TGCGCCAGCAAAGGAAACAGGTCTCATTGCGGTCTACCCCTAACAACCTACGAGCAGTACTTC. Protein sequence: CASKGNRSHCGLPLTTYEQYF.

The V gene is TRBV7-9, the J gene TRBJ2-2; TRBD2 matches at 7 bases. This CDR3 comprises 15 residues. Germline V gene data show CDR1 as SEHNR and CDR2 as FQNEAQ (reference sequence). V was pared by 5 bases and J by 3 bases, with 6 bases of the junction left unmatched. The DNA for the CDR3 is TGTGCCAGCAGCGTCGTGGCGGGAGACACCGGGGAGCTGTTTTTT. Residues: CASSVVAGDTGELFF.

The rearrangement uses TRBV7-9 and TRBJ2-1; 8 nucleotides agree with TRBD1. The CDR3 loop spans 15 amino acids. The V gene's germline CDR1 is SEHNR and CDR2 FQNEAQ (reference sequence). The V segment lost 0 bases and the J segment 7 bases; nucleotides outside the gene matches: 5. DNA of the CDR3: TGTGCCAGCAGCTTAGCGTGGGGACAGGAGAATGAGCAGTTCTTC. Residues: CASSLAWGQENEQFF.

This clone was picked up a small number of times. The genes are TRBV2 and TRBJ2-2; D gene unclear. CDR1 is SNHLY and CDR2 is FYNNEI in the germline V gene. Between the trimmed V and J ends, which lost 8 bases and 7 bases, there was a span of 11 bases. The length of the CDR3 is 12 residues. The CDR3: CASDPGDGELFF. The CDR3 DNA follows: TGTGCCAGCGACCCAGGTGACGGGGAGCTGTTTTTT.

This clone has just a few counts. The rearrangement links TRBV6-1 to TRBJ1-1, with 7 bases identical to TRBD1. The CDR3 runs to 16 residues. Per germline, CDR1 MNHNS and CDR2 SASEGT. With V trimmed by 2 bases and J by 4 bases, 10 bases remained unmatched. The CDR3 here is CASSEKGQVPITEAFF. The CDR3 DNA sequence: TGTGCCAGCAGTGAAAAAGGACAGGTGCCCATCACTGAAGCTTTCTTT.

This clone was detected once. The chain employs TRBV5-1 and TRBJ1-4, with 9 bases identical to TRBD1. Germline loops: CDR1 SGHRS, CDR2 YFSETQ. CDR3 length: 18 amino acids. Losses at the gene ends were 5 bases for V and 1 base for J; bases not matched to a gene: 12. The CDR3 nucleotides read TGCGCCAGCAGATCTCCGGGACAGGGTGAAGGAACTAATGAAAAACTGTTTTTT. Its translation: CASRSPGQGEGTNEKLFF.

The chain couples TRBV5-6 to TRBJ1-1, with D perhaps matching TRBD1 (5 bases). There are 15 residues in the CDR3. V was shortened by 0 bases and J by 2 bases, with 11 bases between the two germline ends. Per the germline V gene, CDR1 is SGHDT and CDR2 is YYEEEE. In nucleotides, the CDR3 is TGTGCCAGCAGCTTGGAATTACAGGTCAACACTGAAGCTTTCTTT. Translation: CASSLELQVNTEAFF.

Of note for this clone: Its ends do not fully match the called genes, so a read error is possible. The chain combines TRBV7-9 with TRBJ2-4; 7 nucleotides line up with TRBD1. The CDR3 is 17 amino acids. Germline V gene sequence: CDR1 SEHNR, CDR2 FQNEAQ (reference sequence). Here the CDR3 reads CSSSYSGQAGTKNIQYF. Here the CDR3 DNA reads TGTTCCAGCAGCTACTCCGGACAGGCAGGAACCAAAAACATTCAGTACTTC.

In nucleotides, the CDR3 is TGTGCCATCAGTGAAAGCACGGTTAGCTCCTACAATGAGCAGTTCTTC. This translates into CAISESTVSSYNEQFF. The chain recombines TRBV10-3 with TRBJ2-1; D is unresolved. CDR3 length: 16 amino acids. Germline CDR1 is ENHRY and CDR2 is SYGVKD. V was clipped by 3 bases and J by 0 bases, with 12 bases between them.

The J gene is TRBJ2-5, the V gene TRBV7-2; D is ambiguous. The ends were cut back, 1 base at V and 5 bases at J, with 14 bases in the middle. In germline, CDR1 is SGHTA, CDR2 FQGNSA. The CDR3 covers 15 residues. Written as DNA, the CDR3 is TGTGCCAGCAGCTTAGATTCGACGGGTGGGGAGACCCAGTACTTC. This sequence encodes CASSLDSTGGETQYF.

The rearrangement joins TRBV18 to TRBJ2-7; TRBD2 aligns across 10 bases. This CDR3 contains 14 residues. The ends lost 4 bases at V and 1 base at J; junction bases unmatched: 1. Germline CDR1 reads KGHSH; CDR2 reads LQKENI. In DNA, the CDR3 is TGTGCCAGCTCACTAGCGGGAGGTTCCTACGAGCAGTACTTC. It translates to CASSLAGGSYEQYF.

V and J are TRBV5-4 and TRBJ1-2; the D is unclear. Germline V CDR1 and CDR2: SGHNT, YYREEE (reference sequence). Trimming took off 0 bases at V and 4 bases at J, with 7 bases between the two ends. CDR3 length: 13 amino acids. The CDR3 coding sequence is TGTGCCAGCAGCTTGGGAGGGAGCTATGGCTACACCTTC. Protein: CASSLGGSYGYTF.

This sequence joins TRBV2 and TRBJ1-3; tentatively, D is TRBD1 (6 bases). The CDR3 consists of 15 residues. Trimming took 6 bases from V and 0 from J, leaving 12 bases between them. Germline V gene sequence: CDR1 SNHLY, CDR2 FYNNEI. The CDR3 protein is CASRRTESSGNTIYF. The CDR3 DNA reads TGTGCCAGCAGACGGACAGAGAGCTCTGGAAACACCATATATTTT.

V gene TRBV7-2 combines with J gene TRBJ2-5, with D perhaps TRBD2 (5 bases). The germline CDR1 and CDR2 sequences are SGHTA and FQGNSA. The CDR3 totals 14 residues. V lost 8 bases and J 1 base, leaving 14 bases between the germline ends. CDR3 DNA sequence: TGTGCCAGCGGTTGGGGAGCGGCCCAAGAGACCCAGTACTTC. It is translated as CASGWGAAQETQYF.